This T cell receptor beta chain derives from a study of T cell responses to AZD1222 COVID-19 vaccine. This table comes from immunoSEQ multiplex PCR, and its TCRdb copy is limited to in-frame clones, with some not included. The table includes 80,000 to 100,000 clones, about 88% detected once. The input for sequencing was peripheral blood, taken 28 days after the second AZD1222 dose. This receptor was identified in an adult who received the AZD1222 COVID-19 vaccine.

CDR3 residues: CASSSQGNTEAFF. CDR3 sequence (DNA): TGTGCCAGCAGTTCACAGGGAAACACTGAAGCTTTCTTT. V and J are TRBV6-5 and TRBJ1-1, with D tentatively TRBD1 (6 bases). The CDR3 length is 13 residues. Trimming removed 4 bases at V and 2 bases at J, with 8 bases between. Germline V gene sequence: CDR1 MNHEY, CDR2 SVGAGI.